The 30 T cell receptor beta chains below were found in one sample sequenced in a study of blood T cell repertoires in COVID-19. Assay used: immunoSEQ multiplex PCR; TCRdb lists only in-frame clones, some missing. The data contain fewer than 90,000 clones, around 75% of them singletons. Sequencing was performed on peripheral blood. The receptors come from an older man with COVID-19, enrolled during active disease.

V and J are TRBV6-5 and TRBJ1-1; D gene ambiguous. In germline, CDR1 is MNHEY, CDR2 SVGAGI. This CDR3 contains 14 residues. V was cut by 6 bases and J by 5 bases, with 16 bases left in between. The CDR3 protein is CASSPRGGSTEAFF. The CDR3 coding sequence is TGTGCCAGCAGCCCCCGGGGTGGTAGTACTGAAGCTTTCTTT.

The gene calls are TRBV19 and TRBJ1-1; D may be TRBD1 (6 bases). The germline gives CDR1 LNHDA, CDR2 SQIVND (reference sequence). This CDR3 region has 13 residues. The ends were cut back, 4 bases at V and 6 bases at J, with 12 bases in the middle. CDR3 amino acids: CASSTTGQPEAFF. The CDR3 DNA reads as TGTGCCAGTAGTACGACAGGTCAACCTGAAGCTTTCTTT.

This clone was observed a handful of times. This chain's CDR3 is CASSPYGAGDYEQYF. For the CDR3, the DNA is TGTGCCAGCAGCCCGTACGGGGCGGGGGATTACGAGCAGTACTTC. J is TRBJ2-7 and V is TRBV5-5; 7 nucleotides match TRBD2. Losses at the gene ends were 4 bases for V and 4 bases for J; bases not matched to a gene: 11. In germline, CDR1 is SGHKS, CDR2 YYEKEE (reference sequence). The CDR3 loop spans 15 amino acids.

This clone was observed once. V usage is TRBV4-2 and J usage is TRBJ1-4; D is undetermined. Trimming took off 4 bases at V and 17 bases at J, with 20 bases between the two ends. Germline-derived CDR1 and CDR2 are LGHNA and YNFKEQ. This CDR3 contains 13 residues. This CDR3 reads CASSPRVGEVGFF. The CDR3 bases are TGTGCCAGCAGCCCCCGGGTGGGTGAGGTAGGATTTTTT.

The genes are TRBV25-1 and TRBJ1-5; TRBD1 matches at 11 bases. V shed 4 bases, J shed 2 bases, and the junction held 10 bases outside the gene matches. This CDR3 region has 18 residues. From germline, CDR1 is MGHDK and CDR2 SYGVNS. Here the CDR3 DNA reads TGTGCCAGCAGTGCCGGGACAGGGGGGTCCATTGGCAATCAGCCCCAGCATTTT. This codes for CASSAGTGGSIGNQPQHF.

This rearrangement joins TRBV5-6 to TRBJ2-7, with TRBD1 matching over 9 bases. V lost 7 bases to trimming and J lost 4 bases; unmatched junction nucleotides: 6. Per germline, CDR1 SGHDT and CDR2 YYEEEE. This CDR3 is built from 13 residues. The CDR3 is CASAGTGSYEQYF. DNA of the CDR3: TGTGCCAGCGCCGGGACAGGGTCTTACGAGCAGTACTTC.

By frequency in the sample, this clone is medium-sized (0.01 to 0.1%). The V gene is TRBV6-6, the J gene TRBJ2-1, with D perhaps matching TRBD2 (5 bases). The V gene lost 8 bases and the J gene lost 4 bases, with 18 bases spanning the gap. The CDR3 loop spans 15 amino acids. Per germline, CDR1 MNHNY and CDR2 SVGAGI (reference sequence). As DNA, the CDR3 is TGTGCCAGCCGTTTCCTGAGGGAAAGTTACAATGAGCAGTTCTTC. Translated, it gives CASRFLRESYNEQFF.

V is TRBV10-3 and J is TRBJ1-1; a possible D gene is TRBD1 (5 bases). This CDR3 spans 12 amino acids. Trimming stripped 8 bases from V and 1 base from J, with 8 bases between. The germline V gene has CDR1 ENHRY and CDR2 SYGVKD. This CDR3 reads CAIGRGNTEAFF. CDR3 sequence (DNA): TGTGCCATCGGGAGGGGGAACACTGAAGCTTTCTTT.

J is TRBJ1-2 and V is TRBV9, with D tentatively TRBD1 (6 bases). The CDR3 covers 14 residues. Germline CDR1 and CDR2: SGDLS and YYNGEE. The V gene lost 0 bases and the J gene lost 8 bases, with 14 bases spanning the gap. This CDR3 reads CASSVGGSGEGYTF. CDR3 nucleotide sequence: TGTGCCAGCAGCGTAGGTGGGTCAGGGGAAGGCTACACCTTC. Full variable domain (remainder filled in from reference TRBV9 and TRBJ1-2): DSGVTQTPKHLITATGQRVTLRCSPRSGDLSVYWYQQSLDQGLQFLIQYYNGEERAKGNILERFSAQQFPDLHSELNLSSLELGDSALYFCASSVGGSGEGYTFGSGTRLTVV.

The CDR3 nucleotides read TGTGCCAGCAGCCGCCGAGGACTAGCGGGGGTCCGGGAGACCCAGTACTTC. Its protein is CASSRRGLAGVRETQYF. V gene TRBV3-1 (or the pseudogene TRBV3-2) combines with J gene TRBJ2-5; 13 bases map to TRBD2. In germline, CDR1 is LGHDT, CDR2 YNNKEL (reference sequence). CDR3 size: 17 residues. The ends lost 4 bases at V and 5 bases at J; junction bases unmatched: 10.

This clone was detected once. The gene calls are TRBV19 and TRBJ2-1; 10 nucleotides line up with TRBD1. The CDR3 loop spans 18 amino acids. V gave up 3 bases and J gave up 7 bases; unmatched junction bases: 15. Germline V gives CDR1 LNHDA, CDR2 SQIVND (reference sequence). The CDR3 DNA is TGTGCCAGTAGTATCGGAGTCCCCGGGACAGGGGCGAGGAATGAGCAGTTCTTC. Its translation is CASSIGVPGTGARNEQFF.

The gene calls are TRBV29-1 and TRBJ1-2, with 12 bases fitting TRBD1. Germline CDR1 SQVTM, CDR2 ANQGSEA. The CDR3 has 18 amino acids. After removal of 3 bases from V and 3 bases from J, the junction contained 14 bases not matched to a gene. CDR3 protein: CSVDPVPGQGAIDYGYTF. The CDR3 DNA follows: TGCAGCGTTGACCCCGTCCCGGGACAGGGGGCGATTGACTATGGCTACACCTTC.

V and J are TRBV9 and TRBJ2-5; maybe TRBD1 (6 bases). In germline, CDR1 is SGDLS, CDR2 YYNGEE. CDR3 length: 13 residues. Trimming cost V 4 bases and J 7 bases, with 14 bases left between them. Here the CDR3 reads CASSRQETGTQYF. The CDR3 nucleotides are TGTGCCAGCAGCCGACAGGAGACGGGGACCCAGTACTTC.

The genes are TRBV19 and TRBJ1-1; tentatively, D is TRBD1 (6 bases). V was trimmed by 5 bases and J by 3 bases, leaving 13 bases between them. The CDR3 contains 14 residues. CDR1 is LNHDA and CDR2 is SQIVND in the germline V gene (reference sequence). The CDR3 loop is CASSGQGPYTEAFF. Here the CDR3 DNA reads TGTGCCAGTAGTGGCCAGGGGCCTTACACTGAAGCTTTCTTT.

This rearrangement joins TRBV7-2 to TRBJ2-7; 7 bases align to TRBD2. V was pared by 3 bases and J by 4 bases, with 6 bases of the junction left unmatched. The length of the CDR3 is 14 residues. Germline lookup yields CDR1 SGHTA and CDR2 FQGNSA. CDR3 coding DNA: TGTGCCAGCAGCTTCGGCGGGAGAAAGTACGAGCAGTACTTC. It specifies CASSFGGRKYEQYF.

CDR3 DNA: TGTGCCAGCAGCCCCATAGGGGCAGAGACCCAGTACTTC. Encoded protein: CASSPIGAETQYF. V usage is TRBV3-1 (or the pseudogene TRBV3-2) and J usage is TRBJ2-5; D might be TRBD1 (5 bases). V was trimmed by 4 bases and J by 4 bases, leaving 10 bases between them. CDR3 length: 13 amino acids. The V gene's germline CDR1 is LGHDT and CDR2 YNNKEL (reference sequence).

This chain uses TRBV30 with TRBJ2-2; D is unclear. CDR3 length: 13 amino acids. Trimming removed 7 bases at V and 1 base at J, with 10 bases between. The V gene's germline CDR1 is GTSNPN and CDR2 SVGIG (reference sequence). CDR3 sequence: CALQQQNTGELFF. The CDR3 DNA is TGTGCCTTACAACAACAGAACACCGGGGAGCTGTTTTTT.

This clone was seen a few times. The rearrangement links TRBV4-2 to TRBJ1-1, with 9 bases fitting TRBD1. Germline assignment: CDR1 LGHNA and CDR2 YNFKEQ. CDR3 length: 15 residues. V shed 1 base, J shed 5 bases, and the junction held 5 bases outside the gene matches. CDR3 in DNA: TGTGCCAGCAGCCAAGTTGGGACAGGGTATACTGAAGCTTTCTTT. Translation gives CASSQVGTGYTEAFF.

The chain has TRBV10-3 and TRBJ2-7; TRBD2 matches 12 bases. This CDR3 contains 15 residues. The germline V gene has CDR1 ENHRY and CDR2 SYGVKD. V shed 5 bases, J shed 3 bases, and the junction held 5 bases outside the gene matches. CDR3 residues: CAISSTSGRIYEQYF. The CDR3 bases are TGTGCCATCAGTTCCACTAGCGGGAGGATCTACGAGCAGTACTTC.

V and J are TRBV6-1 and TRBJ2-7, with TRBD1 identical over 8 bases. The CDR3 consists of 15 residues. CDR1 is MNHNS and CDR2 is SASEGT in the germline V gene. J was trimmed by 2 bases and V by 2 bases; bases with no gene match: 5. CDR3 amino acids: CASSERWGQAYEQYF. CDR3 bases: TGTGCCAGCAGTGAAAGGTGGGGACAGGCCTACGAGCAGTACTTC.

The gene calls are TRBV18 and TRBJ2-1, with D possibly being TRBD1 (6 bases). The CDR3 spans 16 residues. Germline V lookup: CDR1 KGHSH, CDR2 LQKENI. Deletions cut 1 base from V and 0 bases from J, with 10 bases between. The DNA for the CDR3 is TGTGCCAGCTCACCACAGGGGGTAGGCTCCTACAATGAGCAGTTCTTC. Translating gives CASSPQGVGSYNEQFF.

This clone was detected only once. This same CDR3 is encoded by further DNA sequences in the sample. The gene calls are TRBV4-2 and TRBJ2-2, with no clear D. CDR3 length equals 16 residues. Trimming removed 0 bases at V and 0 bases at J, with 8 bases between. The germline V gene has CDR1 LGHNA and CDR2 YNFKEQ. The CDR3 DNA follows: TGTGCCAGCAGCCAAGAAGTCGGAGCGAACACCGGGGAGCTGTTTTTT. Amino acid sequence: CASSQEVGANTGELFF.

This sequence joins TRBV28 and TRBJ1-2, with TRBD1 matching 9 bases. Losses at the gene ends were 6 bases for V and 3 bases for J; bases not matched to a gene: 8. The CDR3 length is 15 residues. Per germline, CDR1 MDHEN and CDR2 SYDVKM. DNA of the CDR3: TGTGCCAGCAGACGGACAGGGGATTCATACTATGGCTACACCTTC. It is translated as CASRRTGDSYYGYTF.

The CDR3: CASSVDGLYGYTF. In DNA form, the CDR3 reads TGTGCCAGCAGCGTAGATGGCCTCTATGGCTACACCTTC. The chain is built from TRBV9 and TRBJ1-2; D unclear. The CDR3 is 13 amino acids. The germline V gene has CDR1 SGDLS and CDR2 YYNGEE. Trimming shortened V by 0 bases and J by 4 bases, and 7 bases separated the two germline ends. The variable domain in full, with the rest retrieved from reference TRBV9 and TRBJ1-2, is DSGVTQTPKHLITATGQRVTLRCSPRSGDLSVYWYQQSLDQGLQFLIQYYNGEERAKGNILERFSAQQFPDLHSELNLSSLELGDSALYFCASSVDGLYGYTFGSGTRLTVV.

The V gene is TRBV18, the J gene TRBJ2-7, with D maybe TRBD1 (5 bases). The CDR3 consists of 14 residues. Trimming removed 3 bases from V and 0 bases from J, with 9 bases in between. Germline-derived CDR1 and CDR2 are KGHSH and LQKENI. The CDR3 sequence is CASSPTQGSYEQYF. CDR3 in DNA: TGTGCCAGCTCACCCACCCAGGGCTCCTACGAGCAGTACTTC. Based on the CDR3 plus reference TRBV18 and TRBJ2-7, the full variable domain is NAGVMQNPRHLVRRRGQEARLRCSPMKGHSHVYWYRQLPEEGLKFMVYLQKENIIDESGMPKERFSAEFPKEGPSILRIQQVVRGDSAAYFCASSPTQGSYEQYFGPGTRLTVT.

This sequence joins TRBV6-1 and TRBJ1-2; 9 nucleotides line up with TRBD1. J was trimmed by 6 bases and V by 2 bases; bases with no gene match: 7. Looked up from germline, CDR1 is MNHNS and CDR2 is SASEGT. The CDR3 covers 15 residues. In DNA, the CDR3 is TGTGCCAGCAGTGAAAACGCGTGGACAGGGGATGGCTACACCTTC. Protein sequence: CASSENAWTGDGYTF.

The chain joins TRBV4-3 to TRBJ1-3; 9 nucleotides line up with TRBD1. The CDR3 length is 16 residues. V was pared by 3 bases and J by 3 bases, with 6 bases of the junction left unmatched. Germline V gene lookup returns CDR1 LGHNA and CDR2 YSLEER. CDR3 amino acids: CASSQTTGGSGNTIYF. The CDR3 coding sequence is TGCGCCAGCAGCCAGACGACAGGGGGAAGTGGAAACACCATATATTTT.

This clone has just a few counts. The chain joins TRBV11-2 to TRBJ2-2; weak D call: TRBD1 (5 bases). Germline V gene lookup returns CDR1 SGHAT and CDR2 FQNNGV. This CDR3 contains 13 residues. Trimming took off 2 bases at V and 6 bases at J, with 7 bases between the two ends. CDR3 bases: TGTGCCAGCAGCTTACAGGGCCCCGGGGAGCTGTTTTTT. Translated: CASSLQGPGELFF. The full variable domain, with the rest looked up from reference TRBV11-2 and TRBJ2-2, is EAGVAQSPRYKIIEKRQSVAFWCNPISGHATLYWYQQILGQGPKLLIQFQNNGVVDDSQLPKDRFSAERLKGVDSTLKIQPAKLEDSAVYLCASSLQGPGELFFGEGSRLTVL.

The V and J genes are TRBV18 and TRBJ1-3, with 7 bases matching TRBD1. Germline lookup yields CDR1 KGHSH and CDR2 LQKENI. This CDR3 is 16 amino acids long. The trim removed 4 bases at V and 2 bases at J, leaving 8 bases unmatched. The CDR3 region is CASSQIQGKTGNTIYF. CDR3 DNA: TGTGCCAGCTCACAGATACAGGGGAAAACTGGAAACACCATATATTTT.

CDR3: CASSVDRARDEQYF. The DNA for the CDR3 is TGTGCCAGCAGCGTAGACAGGGCGCGGGACGAGCAGTACTTC. The rearrangement links TRBV2 to TRBJ2-7, with 7 bases lining up with TRBD1. V gave up 6 bases and J gave up 5 bases; unmatched junction bases: 10. Germline V CDR1 and CDR2: SNHLY, FYNNEI. This CDR3 has 14 amino acids. Combining the CDR3 with reference TRBV2 and TRBJ2-7 gives the whole variable domain EPEVTQTPSHQVTQMGQEVILRCVPISNHLYFYWYRQILGQKVEFLVSFYNNEISEKSEIFDDQFSVERPDGSNFTLKIRSTKLEDSAMYFCASSVDRARDEQYFGPGTRLTVT.